Below, 5 T cell receptor beta chains from the same sample are listed, as sequenced in a study of T cell responses to AZD1222 COVID-19 vaccine. Only in-frame clones appear in the TCRdb table, and some are missing; sequencing was by immunoSEQ multiplex PCR. The table lists roughly 49,000 clones, under 85% of them singletons. The material sequenced was peripheral blood, taken on day 0 of MenACWY control vaccination. Receptors originate from an adult in good health.

This chain joins TRBV15 and TRBJ2-3; D call uncertain. Per germline, CDR1 LNHNV and CDR2 YYDKDF (reference sequence). This CDR3 contains 15 residues. V was cut by 1 base and J by 0 bases, with 8 bases left in between. This chain's CDR3 is CATSRAPPSTDTQYF. The DNA for the CDR3 is TGTGCCACCAGCAGAGCACCCCCAAGCACAGATACGCAGTATTTT. The full variable domain, in which reference TRBV15 and TRBJ2-3 provide the parts outside the CDR3, is DAMVIQNPRYQVTQFGKPVTLSCSQTLNHNVMYWYQQKSSQAPKLLFHYYDKDFNNEADTPDNFQSRRPNTSFCFLDIRSPGLGDTAMYLCATSRAPPSTDTQYFGPGTRLTVL.

The chain joins TRBV7-9 to TRBJ1-2; 10 bases are a match to TRBD1. CDR1 is SEHNR, CDR2 FQNEAQ, per germline (reference sequence). The V segment lost 5 bases and the J segment 0 bases; nucleotides outside the gene matches: 3. This CDR3 has 15 residues. CDR3 in amino acids: CASSPGTGANYGYTF. CDR3 DNA: TGTGCCAGCAGCCCAGGGACAGGGGCTAACTATGGCTACACCTTC.

The chain is built from TRBV28 and TRBJ1-4; the D gene is possibly TRBD1 (5 bases). Germline values: CDR1 MDHEN, CDR2 SYDVKM. The V end was cut by 6 bases, the J end by 7 bases, with 21 bases between. The CDR3 length is 16 residues. The CDR3 DNA sequence: TGTGCCAGCAGCTCACCCGGGACCCCGAGGGGTGAAAAACTGTTTTTT. Translating it yields CASSSPGTPRGEKLFF.

This chain joins TRBV9 and TRBJ2-2; tentative D call: TRBD2 (6 bases). This CDR3 spans 15 amino acids. Germline values: CDR1 SGDLS, CDR2 YYNGEE. V was clipped by 4 bases and J by 4 bases, with 14 bases between them. CDR3 in DNA: TGTGCCAGCAGCCCCCATGGGGGAGGCACCGGGGAGCTGTTTTTT. It specifies CASSPHGGGTGELFF.

The genes are TRBV5-1 and TRBJ2-7, with 10 bases that match TRBD2. Per germline, CDR1 SGHRS and CDR2 YFSETQ. With V trimmed by 0 bases and J by 3 bases, 6 bases remained unmatched. The length of the CDR3 is 16 residues. CDR3 region: CASSLVRTSGNYEQYF. For the CDR3, the DNA is TGCGCCAGCAGCTTGGTTAGGACTAGCGGAAACTACGAGCAGTACTTC. The full variable domain, with the rest looked up from reference TRBV5-1 and TRBJ2-7, is KAGVTQTPRYLIKTRGQQVTLSCSPISGHRSVSWYQQTPGQGLQFLFEYFSETQRNKGNFPGRFSGRQFSNSRSEMNVSTLELGDSALYLCASSLVRTSGNYEQYFGPGTRLTVT.